This section outlines one T cell receptor beta chain sequence together with its context. Antigen unknown. As to time point: week 23, last vaccination. Alongside topical imiquimod, each dose of vaccine comprised 300 ug of mutant IDH1 20-mer peptide. The data were obtained in a study of a mutant IDH1 vaccine in newly diagnosed glioma. Study-wide background: Vaccine dosing followed radiotherapy by 4-6 weeks, or accompanied temozolomide cycles. The earlier regimen, radiotherapy, temozolomide, or both, was most often both.

Overall study findings and caveats: Immune responses induced by vaccination arose in about 93% of the patients.

TCRdb's table, derived via immunoSEQ multiplex PCR, lists solely in-frame clones and lacks some. This sample carries under 13,000 clones, around 89% of them seen once, and the ten largest clones take about 5.2%. The CDR3 length is 13 residues. Deletions cut 4 bases from V and 6 bases from J, with 9 bases between. Germline-derived CDR1 and CDR2 are SGHTA and FQGTGA. This specimen was PBMCs, taken from a glioma patient whose treatment included an IDH1 peptide vaccine. The V gene is TRBV7-3, the J gene TRBJ2-2, with D possibly TRBD2 on 5 matching bases. The TCR sequence derives from a middle-aged woman with glioma. Some clones in this sample may be carry-over from other donors' samples. CDR3 nucleotide sequence: TGTGCCAGCAGCTCTTCTAGCTCCGGGGAGCTGTTTTTT. Its translation: CASSSSSSGELFF.